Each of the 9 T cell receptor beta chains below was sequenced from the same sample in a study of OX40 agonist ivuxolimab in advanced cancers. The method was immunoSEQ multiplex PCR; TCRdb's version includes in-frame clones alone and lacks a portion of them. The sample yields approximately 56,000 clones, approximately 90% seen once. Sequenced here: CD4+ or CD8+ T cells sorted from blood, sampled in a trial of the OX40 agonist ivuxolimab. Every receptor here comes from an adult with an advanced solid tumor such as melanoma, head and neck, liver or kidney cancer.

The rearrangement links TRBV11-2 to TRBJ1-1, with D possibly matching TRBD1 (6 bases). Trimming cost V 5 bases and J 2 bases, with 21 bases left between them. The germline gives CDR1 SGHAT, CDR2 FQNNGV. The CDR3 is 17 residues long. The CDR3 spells CASSLPEWGPYNTEAFF. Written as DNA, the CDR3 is TGTGCCAGCAGCCTCCCTGAGTGGGGGCCGTATAACACTGAAGCTTTCTTT.

The CDR3 bases are TGTGCCAGCAGCTTAGCCGTCAAGAACACTGAAGCTTTCTTT. Amino acid sequence: CASSLAVKNTEAFF. The V call is TRBV7-6, the J call TRBJ1-1; no clear D gene. This CDR3 region has 14 residues. The V end lost 0 bases, the J end lost 1 base, and 6 bases lay between the germline ends. Germline V CDR1 and CDR2: SGHVS, FNYEAQ.

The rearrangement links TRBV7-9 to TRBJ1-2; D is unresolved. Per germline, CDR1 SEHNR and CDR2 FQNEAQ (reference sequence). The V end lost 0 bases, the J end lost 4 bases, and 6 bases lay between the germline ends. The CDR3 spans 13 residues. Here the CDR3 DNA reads TGTGCCAGCAGCTTAGCCAGGAGCTATGGCTACACCTTC. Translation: CASSLARSYGYTF.

The CDR3 protein is CAWSHLDSVCTF. The DNA of the CDR3 is TGTGCCTGGAGCCACCTCGACAGCGTCTGCACCTTC. V is TRBV30 and J is TRBJ1-2, with D possibly TRBD1 on 5 matching bases. CDR1 GTSNPN and CDR2 SVGIG come from the germline V gene (reference sequence). The CDR3 runs to 12 residues. V was trimmed by 3 bases and J by 13 bases, leaving 18 bases between them.

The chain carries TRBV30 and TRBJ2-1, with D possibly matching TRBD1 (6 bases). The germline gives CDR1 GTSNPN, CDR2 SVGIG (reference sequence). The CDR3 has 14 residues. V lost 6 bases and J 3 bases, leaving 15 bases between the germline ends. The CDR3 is CACKQGDDYNEQFF. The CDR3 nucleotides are TGTGCCTGTAAACAGGGTGACGACTACAATGAGCAGTTCTTC.

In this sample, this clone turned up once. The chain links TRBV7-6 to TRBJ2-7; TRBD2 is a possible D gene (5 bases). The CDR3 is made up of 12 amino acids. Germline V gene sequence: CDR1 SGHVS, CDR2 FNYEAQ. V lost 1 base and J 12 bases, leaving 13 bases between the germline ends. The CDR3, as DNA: TGTGCCAGCAGCTTAGGAGGGTCAAACCCGTACTTC. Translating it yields CASSLGGSNPYF.

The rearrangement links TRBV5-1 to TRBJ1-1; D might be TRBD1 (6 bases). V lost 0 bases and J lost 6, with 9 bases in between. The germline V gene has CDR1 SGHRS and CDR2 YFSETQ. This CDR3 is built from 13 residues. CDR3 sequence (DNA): TGCGCCAGCAGCTTGGATACAGGGTCTGAAGCTTTCTTT. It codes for CASSLDTGSEAFF.

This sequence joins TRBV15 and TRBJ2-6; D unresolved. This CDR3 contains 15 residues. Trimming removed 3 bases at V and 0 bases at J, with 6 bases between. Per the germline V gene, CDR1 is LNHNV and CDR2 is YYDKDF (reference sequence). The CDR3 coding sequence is TGTGCCACCAGCAGCTATACCTCTGGGGCCAACGTCCTGACTTTC. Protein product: CATSSYTSGANVLTF.

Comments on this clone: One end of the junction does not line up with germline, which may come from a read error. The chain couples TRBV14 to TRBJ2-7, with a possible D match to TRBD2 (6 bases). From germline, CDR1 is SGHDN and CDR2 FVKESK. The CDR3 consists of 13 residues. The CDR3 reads CASSQSTWGDRDF. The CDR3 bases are TGTGCCAGCAGCCAGAGCACATGGGGGGATCGGGACTTC.